A single sample is the source of the 2 T cell receptor beta chains below, sequenced in a study of blood T cell repertoires in COVID-19. Assay: immunoSEQ multiplex PCR; the TCRdb copy retains only in-frame clones and omits some. This repertoire shows over 150,000 clones, roughly 80% found once; its top ten account for 12%. Material for sequencing was peripheral blood. Receptors originate from a woman in her sixties with COVID-19, enrolled during active disease.

The J gene is TRBJ2-5, the V gene TRBV3-1 (or the pseudogene TRBV3-2); TRBD1 matches at 8 bases. The CDR3 consists of 15 residues. Per germline, CDR1 LGHDT and CDR2 YNNKEL (reference sequence). J gave up 5 bases and V 3 bases, and 8 bases lay outside the gene matches. DNA for the CDR3: TGTGCCAGCAGCCAGGACAGGGTATGGGGGGAGACCCAGTACTTC. Its protein product is CASSQDRVWGETQYF.

In its sample, this clone was seen a few times. V and J are TRBV9 and TRBJ2-7; 7 nucleotides agree with TRBD1. Unmatched junction bases numbered 18, after V lost 0 bases and J lost 3 bases. Germline lookup yields CDR1 SGDLS and CDR2 YYNGEE. The CDR3 has 19 amino acids. The chain's CDR3 is CASSVARPHRGPMFYEQYF. DNA for the CDR3: TGTGCCAGCAGCGTAGCTAGACCCCACAGGGGCCCAATGTTCTACGAGCAGTACTTC.